The 32 T cell receptor beta chains reported below all come from one sample, sequenced in a study of blood T cell repertoires in COVID-19. Produced via immunoSEQ multiplex PCR; TCRdb's table is partial and in-frame only. In the table there are about 200,000 clones, roughly 81% of which are singletons. The sequenced sample consisted of peripheral blood. The receptors were gathered from a woman aged 45 to 65 with active or convalescent COVID-19.

The chain recombines TRBV7-9 with TRBJ2-1; 8 bases are a match to TRBD2. V gave up 5 bases and J gave up 8 bases; unmatched junction bases: 17. Germline loops: CDR1 SEHNR, CDR2 FQNEAQ (reference sequence). The CDR3 has 17 residues. The CDR3 DNA is TGTGCCAGCAGCGAACTTACTAGCGGCATCCCCCGGGATGAGCAGTTCTTC. It specifies CASSELTSGIPRDEQFF.

The chain combines TRBV19 with TRBJ1-5; D unresolved. Germline values: CDR1 LNHDA, CDR2 SQIVND (reference sequence). The CDR3 contains 12 residues. The V end was cut by 3 bases, the J end by 7 bases, with 7 bases between. The CDR3, as DNA: TGTGCCAGTAGTATCGCGGGCCAGCCCCAGCATTTT. Translating it yields CASSIAGQPQHF.

The chain is built from TRBV12-3 or TRBV12-4 and TRBJ1-1; TRBD1 aligns across 9 bases. The CDR3 has 13 residues. V shed 5 bases, J shed 7 bases, and the junction held 5 bases outside the gene matches. CDR3 sequence (DNA): TGTGCCAGCAGTAGGGGACAGGGTCTTGAAGCTTTCTTT. As protein: CASSRGQGLEAFF.

V and J are TRBV14 and TRBJ2-3; D gene ambiguous. This CDR3 spans 11 amino acids. Trimming removed 5 bases at V and 2 bases at J, with 2 bases between. CDR1 and CDR2 from the germline V gene are SGHDN and FVKESK. CDR3 sequence: CASSYTDTQYF. In nucleotides, the CDR3 is TGTGCCAGCAGCTACACAGATACGCAGTATTTT.

The genes are TRBV5-6 and TRBJ1-1, with 8 bases matching TRBD1. The CDR3 runs 13 residues. Per the germline V gene, CDR1 is SGHDT and CDR2 is YYEEEE. The trim removed 0 bases at V and 13 bases at J, leaving 8 bases unmatched. In DNA, the CDR3 is TGTGCCAGCAGCTTGGAGGGACAGGCCTTAGGTTTCTTT. It codes for CASSLEGQALGFF.

This rearrangement joins TRBV5-1 to TRBJ2-5, with 7 bases matching TRBD1. This CDR3 spans 16 amino acids. The V and J ends lost 4 bases and 5 bases, in that order; junction bases with no gene match: 14. Germline loops: CDR1 SGHRS, CDR2 YFSETQ. CDR3 protein: CASSPVSETGIETQYF. Here the CDR3 DNA reads TGCGCCAGCAGCCCGGTGAGCGAGACAGGGATCGAGACCCAGTACTTC.

CDR3 in DNA: TGTGCCATCAGTGAATGGACGACTTCCCTAGGCGGAGGGCAAGAGACCCAGTACTTC. Its translation: CAISEWTTSLGGGQETQYF. The rearrangement joins TRBV10-3 to TRBJ2-5; D is perhaps TRBD2 (6 bases). This CDR3 is 19 amino acids long. Trimming removed 3 bases from V and 2 bases from J, with 25 bases in between. CDR1 and CDR2 (germline): ENHRY, SYGVKD.

CDR3 sequence: CARLWPGNTIYF. In DNA form, the CDR3 reads TGCGCCAGGCTTTGGCCTGGAAACACCATATATTTT. The chain is built from TRBV23-1 and TRBJ1-3; no reliable D call. TRBV23-1 counts as an open reading frame of uncertain function. The CDR3 runs 12 residues. Trimming stripped 9 bases from V and 2 bases from J, with 8 bases between.

CDR3 loop: CATSDFFPLGSYNSPLHF. The DNA for the CDR3 is TGTGCCACCAGTGATTTCTTCCCCCTAGGCTCCTATAATTCACCCCTCCACTTT. The chain links TRBV24-1 to TRBJ1-6; D is ambiguous. The CDR3 covers 18 residues. Trimming removed 1 base at V and 0 bases at J, with 12 bases between. Looked up from germline, CDR1 is KGHDR and CDR2 is SFDVKD.

V is TRBV5-1 and J is TRBJ2-1; TRBD2 matches at 10 bases. This CDR3 region has 17 residues. Germline V gene sequence: CDR1 SGHRS, CDR2 YFSETQ. The V gene end was trimmed by 0 bases and the J gene end by 9 bases; junction bases not matched to a gene: 12. CDR3: CASSLGASGGLMGEQFF. Written as DNA, the CDR3 is TGCGCCAGCAGCTTGGGGGCTAGCGGGGGTCTCATGGGTGAGCAGTTCTTC.

V gene TRBV3-1 (or the pseudogene TRBV3-2) combines with J gene TRBJ2-7, with D possibly matching TRBD1 (6 bases). Between the trimmed V and J ends, which lost 0 bases and 0 bases, there was a span of 9 bases. The germline gives CDR1 LGHDT, CDR2 YNNKEL (reference sequence). The CDR3 loop spans 15 amino acids. The CDR3 DNA reads TGTGCCAGCAGCCAAGATCCCAGGGGCTCCTACGAGCAGTACTTC. This sequence encodes CASSQDPRGSYEQYF.

The chain links TRBV10-1 to TRBJ1-2; possibly TRBD1 for D (6 bases). V was shortened by 4 bases and J by 2 bases, with 8 bases between the two germline ends. Looked up from germline, CDR1 is WNHNN and CDR2 is SYGVQD (reference sequence). This CDR3 is 13 amino acids long. The CDR3 DNA follows: TGCGCCAGCAGTGCACAGGGCAACTATGGCTACACCTTC. This translates into CASSAQGNYGYTF.

As concerns this clone: At one end the junction does not follow the germline gene, possibly because of a read error. The V gene is TRBV12-5, the J gene TRBJ2-1; D gene ambiguous. The CDR3 is made up of 16 amino acids. Germline V gene data show CDR1 as LGHNT and CDR2 as FRNRAP. CDR3 DNA: TGTGCTAGTGGGTTGGACGGGTGGAGCTCCTACAATGAGCAGTTCTTC. It encodes CASGLDGWSSYNEQFF.

The rearrangement links TRBV3-1 (or the pseudogene TRBV3-2) to TRBJ2-7; 7 nucleotides line up with TRBD2. V shed 5 bases, J shed 4 bases, and the junction held 8 bases outside the gene matches. The V gene's germline CDR1 is LGHDT and CDR2 YNNKEL (reference sequence). The CDR3 extends over 14 amino acids. The CDR3 is CASSASGGKYEQYF. DNA of the CDR3: TGTGCCAGCAGCGCTAGCGGAGGCAAATACGAGCAGTACTTC.

V is TRBV6-1 and J is TRBJ1-6; TRBD1 matches 7 bases. Germline V gene data show CDR1 as MNHNS and CDR2 as SASEGT. The CDR3 is 13 amino acids. V lost 8 bases and J lost 9; bases outside the gene matches: 7. The CDR3: CASQQGLGSPLHF. In nucleotides, the CDR3 is TGTGCCAGCCAACAGGGGCTGGGTTCACCCCTCCACTTT.

The chain's CDR3 is CASSQARGLETQYF. The CDR3 DNA reads TGTGCCAGCAGCCAGGCCAGGGGGCTTGAGACCCAGTACTTC. This sequence joins TRBV14 and TRBJ2-5; TRBD1 agrees at 8 bases. Trimming removed 3 bases from V and 5 bases from J; junction bases left unmatched: 5. Germline V CDR1 and CDR2: SGHDN, FVKESK. This CDR3 is 14 amino acids long.

The chain has TRBV19 and TRBJ2-2, with TRBD2 matching 8 bases. The length of the CDR3 is 14 residues. Per the germline V gene, CDR1 is LNHDA and CDR2 is SQIVND (reference sequence). Germline trimming cut 5 bases from V and 5 bases from J; bases unmatched to any gene: 4. CDR3 protein: CASSRLARTGELFF. The CDR3 DNA reads TGTGCCAGTAGTCGACTAGCGAGGACCGGGGAGCTGTTTTTT.

The chain has TRBV28 and TRBJ2-5; possible D gene TRBD2, 5 bases. Germline CDR1 is MDHEN and CDR2 is SYDVKM. V gave up 5 bases and J gave up 2 bases, with 15 bases separating them. The CDR3 has 15 residues. The CDR3 DNA reads TGTGCCAGCAGTACGTCCTCGAGCGGACAAGAGACCCAGTACTTC. The encoded protein is CASSTSSSGQETQYF. The whole variable domain, remainder taken from reference TRBV28 and TRBJ2-5, is DVKVTQSSRYLVKRTGEKVFLECVQDMDHENMFWYRQDPGLGLRLIYFSYDVKMKEKGDIPEGYSVSREKKERFSLILESASTNQTSMYLCASSTSSSGQETQYFGPGTRLLVL.

The chain links TRBV2 to TRBJ2-7; D gene uncertain. There are 12 residues in the CDR3. V lost 6 bases, J lost 1 base, and 7 bases lay in between. In germline, CDR1 is SNHLY, CDR2 FYNNEI. The CDR3 reads CASRTNSYEQYF. The CDR3 coding sequence is TGTGCCAGCAGGACAAATTCCTACGAGCAGTACTTC.

The V call is TRBV11-1, the J call TRBJ2-1, with D unresolved. The V gene's germline CDR1 is SGHAT and CDR2 FQDESV (reference sequence). The CDR3 contains 13 residues. The V gene lost 2 bases and the J gene lost 7 bases, with 9 bases spanning the gap. The CDR3: CASSLKFSNEQFF. The CDR3 DNA is TGTGCCAGCAGCTTAAAATTTTCTAATGAGCAGTTCTTC.

The V and J genes are TRBV7-6 and TRBJ1-1; no clear D. Germline assignment: CDR1 SGHVS and CDR2 FNYEAQ. Trimming removed 0 bases from V and 1 base from J, with 9 bases in between. The CDR3 loop spans 15 amino acids. CDR3 sequence reads: CASSLASAGNTEAFF. The CDR3 DNA is TGTGCCAGCAGCTTAGCGTCGGCAGGGAACACTGAAGCTTTCTTT.

This chain joins TRBV6-5 and TRBJ1-1, with 7 bases matching TRBD1. The CDR3 runs to 14 residues. V was clipped by 7 bases and J by 1 base; unmatched bases: 6. Germline CDR1 and CDR2: MNHEY and SVGAGI. The CDR3, as DNA: TGTGCCAGCAAGACCGGGACAGCGAACACTGAAGCTTTCTTT. Translation gives CASKTGTANTEAFF.

This chain uses TRBV15 with TRBJ2-3; perhaps TRBD1 as D (6 bases). The CDR3 loop spans 14 amino acids. Trimming took off 1 base at V and 4 bases at J, with 9 bases between the two ends. The germline gives CDR1 LNHNV, CDR2 YYDKDF (reference sequence). As DNA, the CDR3 is TGTGCCACCAGCAGAGCTGGGGGCCCAGATACGCAGTATTTT. It specifies CATSRAGGPDTQYF.

The chain employs TRBV15 and TRBJ2-7, with a possible D match to TRBD1 (6 bases). Trimming pared 3 bases from V and 3 bases from J, leaving 18 bases between. Germline CDR1 is LNHNV and CDR2 is YYDKDF (reference sequence). This CDR3 comprises 16 residues. CDR3 in amino acids: CATSRDLDRRRYEQYF. The CDR3 nucleotides are TGTGCCACCAGCAGGGATCTAGACAGGCGCCGCTACGAGCAGTACTTC.

Comment on this clone: The junction shows a germline mismatch at one end, possibly a read error. The rearrangement joins TRBV30 to TRBJ1-4; 9 bases agree with TRBD1. The V gene's germline CDR1 is GTSNPN and CDR2 SVGIG (reference sequence). The CDR3 length is 12 residues. CDR3 in DNA: TGTGCCTGGAGTATTACGGACAGGGGCACCCGGTTT. This gives the protein CAWSITDRGTRF.

This clone was counted only a few times. This chain connects TRBV11-2 to TRBJ1-2; 7 nucleotides match TRBD1. V gave up 4 bases and J gave up 8 bases; unmatched junction bases: 10. Germline V gives CDR1 SGHAT, CDR2 FQNNGV. This CDR3 contains 14 residues. This chain's CDR3 is CASSSRQGNSGYTF. The CDR3 coding sequence is TGTGCCAGCAGCTCCCGACAGGGCAACAGCGGCTACACCTTC.

This chain joins TRBV5-1 and TRBJ1-2; 7 positions match TRBD1. The CDR3 covers 13 residues. CDR1 and CDR2 (germline): SGHRS, YFSETQ. Losses at the gene ends were 4 bases for V and 4 bases for J; bases not matched to a gene: 4. The CDR3 region has the DNA TGCGCCAGCAGCCGGGACAGACTCTATGGCTACACCTTC. This sequence encodes CASSRDRLYGYTF.

The V and J genes are TRBV5-1 and TRBJ1-4; no clear D gene. V was cut by 0 bases and J by 5 bases, with 8 bases left in between. This CDR3 is 14 amino acids long. CDR1 and CDR2 (germline): SGHRS, YFSETQ. In DNA, the CDR3 is TGCGCCAGCAGCTTGGGCGACGGGAATGAAAAACTGTTTTTT. It specifies CASSLGDGNEKLFF.

The V and J genes are TRBV6-6 and TRBJ2-7; D perhaps matches TRBD2 (5 bases). Germline values: CDR1 MNHNY, CDR2 SVGAGI (reference sequence). This CDR3 spans 13 amino acids. V was clipped by 5 bases and J by 0 bases, with 8 bases between them. DNA of the CDR3: TGTGCCAGCAGTGGGAGTAGCTCCTACGAGCAGTACGTC. Translated: CASSGSSSYEQYV.

The chain has TRBV7-3 and TRBJ2-1; weak D call: TRBD1 (6 bases). CDR1 SGHTA and CDR2 FQGTGA come from the germline V gene. The V and J ends lost 1 base and 1 base respectively, with 14 bases between them. The CDR3 extends over 17 amino acids. This CDR3 is CASSLNTGSGSYNEQFF. CDR3 DNA sequence: TGTGCCAGCAGCTTAAATACAGGGAGTGGGTCCTACAATGAGCAGTTCTTC.

The J gene is TRBJ1-2, the V gene TRBV27, with D tentatively TRBD1 (6 bases). This CDR3 has 16 residues. The germline gives CDR1 MNHEY, CDR2 SMNVEV (reference sequence). V was clipped by 5 bases and J by 4 bases, with 20 bases between them. CDR3: CASSNSAGTWSYGYTF. The CDR3 DNA sequence: TGTGCCAGCAGTAACTCCGCCGGGACATGGAGCTATGGCTACACCTTC.

The V gene is TRBV5-6, the J gene TRBJ2-7; possible D gene TRBD2, 5 bases. CDR3 length: 16 amino acids. V lost 1 base to trimming and J lost 7 bases, with 21 bases between them. The germline CDR1 and CDR2 sequences are SGHDT and YYEEEE. CDR3 loop: CASSLRVIQAAQEQYF. CDR3 bases: TGTGCCAGCAGCTTGAGGGTGATACAAGCGGCTCAGGAGCAGTACTTC.